This T cell receptor beta chain was sequenced in a study of immune evolution from preneoplasia to lung adenocarcinoma listed by TCRdb under 2021. Regarding the complete study: HLA loss of heterozygosity was found in 7% of AIS, about 14% of MIA and roughly 31% of ADC lesions, and in no AAH lesions. Immune contexture across lung adenocarcinoma precursors and invasive adenocarcinoma was profiled using immune gene expression, TCR sequencing and multiplex immunofluorescence. Resected precursor lesions (AAH, AIS, MIA) and invasive adenocarcinomas were compared with paired morphologically normal lung tissue. Sample size was based on specimen availability rather than a prior power calculation. Whole exome sequencing and methylation data from the same cohort of nodules were integrated with the immune data. A total of some 55 patients with pulmonary nodules who underwent surgical resection were included in the overall cohort. A total of some 53 patients contributed TCR sequencing data. It was reported in the study that roughly 100 samples were used for TCR sequencing. POLYSOLVER was used to infer class I HLA alleles from exome data, and LOHHLA was used to detect allele-specific HLA loss.

TCR beta CDR3 regions were sequenced from DNA using the immunoSEQ hsTCRbeta Kit. On the authors' methods: The ImmunoSEQ Analyzer was used to analyse the TCR sequencing data. T cell clonality was defined as 1 minus Pielou's evenness, calculated on productive rearrangements. The inverse Simpson index, applied to productive templates, was used to measure T cell diversity. T cell density was TCR beta template counts normalized to usable DNA, estimated by amplifying and sequencing housekeeping genes. Two-sided Kruskal-Wallis tests were used to compare TCR metrics across histologic stages. This immuneACCESS table, as held by TCRdb, lists in-frame sequences with V and J called but not all clones. Of the missing ones, under half trace to an unresolved V gene in checked studies; the others have no known cause. That table furnishes V, J and clone size, whereas the DNA furnished D and trimming. This sample comprises 6,000 to 9,000 clones, around 82% of them detected only once. The ten largest clonotypes hold 2.5% of the sample.

Resection was performed on patients in Japan or China between the mid-2010s and the late 2010s. Histologic diagnosis of each case was confirmed independently by two lung cancer pathologists on H&E slides. For nucleic acid extraction, premalignant or tumor cells were enriched by macro-dissection following pathologic assessment. DNA was isolated from FFPE tissue using the AllPrep DNA/RNA FFPE Kit. General findings and caveats noted by the study authors: Clonality was highest in normal lung, while later-stage lesions appeared to have lower clonality but higher T cell density and diversity. The findings rested on association rather than direct causation, and larger cohorts with long-term follow-up and longitudinal biopsies were considered necessary. Top T cell clone frequencies were highest in normal lung and appeared to decrease progressively from AAH through AIS, MIA and invasive adenocarcinoma. The highest T cell clonality was observed in KRAS-mutant nodules compared with EGFR-mutant or double wild-type lesions. Because all patients were from Japan and China, applicability to Western populations was uncertain.

Concerning this clone itself: The antigen it binds to is not known. Qualities for individual bases were not recorded, and no much larger clone is one base off.

The germline V gene encodes CDR1 SGHNT and CDR2 YENEEA. Its CDR3 holds 15 amino acids, cysteine through phenylalanine. Only CDR3 DNA is held: 45 bases, read in frame from base 1. Unmatched junction bases come to 10, with V trimmed by 5 bases and J by 3 bases. What was sequenced was FFPE minimally invasive lung adenocarcinoma tissue. The cell subset or site label, as the study defines it: micro-invasive lung adenocarcinoma (MIA). The V and J genes are TRBV11-3 and TRBJ2-7; 7 of the junction bases match TRBD2. The source is a person aged 80 or older with lung adenocarcinoma. CDR3 protein: CASSPSLAVHYEQYF. Read as DNA, the sequence is TGTGCCAGCAGCCCCTCCCTAGCGGTGCACTACGAGCAGTACTTC.